Below, 25 T cell receptor beta chains from the same sample are listed, as sequenced in a study of blood T cell repertoires in COVID-19. TCRdb keeps only in-frame clones here, not all; method: immunoSEQ multiplex PCR. The sample lists a few hundred thousand clones, 86% occurring once. The source material was peripheral blood. The receptors were gathered from a woman between 45 and 60 years old with acute or convalescent COVID-19.

This clone was seen only a few times. The rearrangement uses TRBV18 and TRBJ2-3; no clear D gene. The CDR3 is 15 residues long. Trimming removed 3 bases at V and 0 bases at J, with 10 bases between. Germline V lookup: CDR1 KGHSH, CDR2 LQKENI. CDR3 protein: CASSPVSSSTDTQYF. The DNA for the CDR3 is TGTGCCAGCTCACCGGTCAGTTCTAGCACAGATACGCAGTATTTT.

This clone has only one observation. The V call is TRBV3-1 (or the pseudogene TRBV3-2), the J call TRBJ2-2; 10 nucleotides align to TRBD2. Germline CDR1 and CDR2: LGHDT and YNNKEL (reference sequence). CDR3 size: 15 residues. J was trimmed by 4 bases and V by 8 bases; bases with no gene match: 7. The CDR3 nucleotides are TGTGCCAGCGGTGAGGGACTAGCGTTCACCGGGGAGCTGTTTTTT. Residues: CASGEGLAFTGELFF.

In its sample, this clone was seen once. The chain uses TRBV11-1 and TRBJ2-1; D is uncertain. CDR1 and CDR2 (germline): SGHAT, FQDESV (reference sequence). The CDR3 totals 14 residues. Trimming cost V 2 bases and J 10 bases, with 15 bases left between them. CDR3 sequence: CASSLNFLDTEQFF. The CDR3 nucleotides read TGTGCCAGCAGCTTAAACTTCCTCGACACAGAGCAGTTCTTC.

The chain has TRBV28 and TRBJ1-3, with D tentatively TRBD1 (6 bases). Germline CDR1 is MDHEN and CDR2 is SYDVKM. Trimming pared 2 bases from V and 2 bases from J, leaving 22 bases between. This CDR3 is 19 amino acids long. The CDR3 region has the DNA TGTGCCAGCAGTTTAACCGACAGGAACTTACGATATACTGGAAACACCATATATTTT. Translated: CASSLTDRNLRYTGNTIYF.

V is TRBV27 and J is TRBJ2-1; 8 bases line up with TRBD2. The length of the CDR3 is 19 residues. CDR1 and CDR2 (germline): MNHEY, SMNVEV (reference sequence). The ends lost 6 bases at V and 1 base at J; junction bases unmatched: 17. The CDR3 DNA reads as TGTGCCAGCAGCCTTCGCGGGCTAGCGGGTCCCGGGTCCTACAATGAGCAGTTCTTC. Translation gives CASSLRGLAGPGSYNEQFF.

The chain joins TRBV12-3 or TRBV12-4 to TRBJ2-7; tentatively, D is TRBD1 (6 bases). There are 12 residues in the CDR3. V dropped 4 bases and J dropped 5 bases, with 9 bases sitting between them. The CDR3 protein is CASSWTVHEQYF. The CDR3 DNA reads TGTGCCAGCAGTTGGACAGTCCACGAGCAGTACTTC.

The chain has TRBV9 and TRBJ2-6, with a possible D match to TRBD2 (6 bases). In germline, CDR1 is SGDLS, CDR2 YYNGEE. V was cut by 6 bases and J by 2 bases, with 12 bases left in between. The CDR3 runs 15 residues. CDR3: CASNGGTPGANVLTF. The CDR3 region has the DNA TGTGCCAGCAATGGAGGGACTCCTGGGGCCAACGTCCTGACTTTC. Variable domain in full (rest from reference TRBV9 and TRBJ2-6): DSGVTQTPKHLITATGQRVTLRCSPRSGDLSVYWYQQSLDQGLQFLIQYYNGEERAKGNILERFSAQQFPDLHSELNLSSLELGDSALYFCASNGGTPGANVLTFGAGSRLTVL.

The chain has TRBV28 and TRBJ2-5, with 7 bases aligning to TRBD2. Germline V gene data show CDR1 as MDHEN and CDR2 as SYDVKM. Unmatched junction bases numbered 28, after V lost 5 bases and J lost 4 bases. This CDR3 has 21 amino acids. CDR3 DNA sequence: TGTGCCAGCAGTAAAACCCCAGCCCCTAAATGGCGGGAGTTTTGGGGAGAGACCCAGTACTTC. It translates to CASSKTPAPKWREFWGETQYF.

V gene TRBV27 combines with J gene TRBJ2-7; possible D gene TRBD2, 6 bases. CDR1 MNHEY and CDR2 SMNVEV come from the germline V gene (reference sequence). The germline V and J ends were trimmed by 7 bases and 2 bases, with 12 bases remaining between them. This CDR3 spans 13 amino acids. DNA of the CDR3: TGTGCCAGCAAGGCGCGGGATGCCTACGAGCAGTACTTC. Its protein product is CASKARDAYEQYF.

The V and J genes are TRBV9 and TRBJ2-3; no definite D call. Germline CDR1 SGDLS, CDR2 YYNGEE. Deletions cut 4 bases from V and 2 bases from J, with 8 bases between. The CDR3 sequence is 13 residues long. The CDR3 DNA reads TGTGCCAGCAGCTCCCTACTCACAGATACGCAGTATTTT. Translating gives CASSSLLTDTQYF. Using reference TRBV9 and TRBJ2-3 for the parts outside the CDR3, the full variable domain is DSGVTQTPKHLITATGQRVTLRCSPRSGDLSVYWYQQSLDQGLQFLIQYYNGEERAKGNILERFSAQQFPDLHSELNLSSLELGDSALYFCASSSLLTDTQYFGPGTRLTVL.

This sequence joins TRBV4-2 and TRBJ2-6; 7 bases agree with TRBD1. The germline gives CDR1 LGHNA, CDR2 YNFKEQ. This CDR3 has 16 residues. The V segment lost 3 bases and the J segment 4 bases; nucleotides outside the gene matches: 6. The CDR3 reads CASSQRGQIGANVLTF. The CDR3 bases are TGTGCCAGCAGCCAGAGGGGGCAAATCGGGGCCAACGTCCTGACTTTC.

The gene calls are TRBV9 and TRBJ2-7, with 8 nucleotides matching TRBD2. The germline V gene has CDR1 SGDLS and CDR2 YYNGEE. The junction had 3 bases not matched to a gene; V was cut back by 0 bases and J by 4 bases. The CDR3 covers 14 residues. CDR3 DNA: TGTGCCAGCAGCGTAGGAGCGGGAGTATACGAGCAGTACTTC. This sequence encodes CASSVGAGVYEQYF.

This clone occurred a few times. The genes are TRBV15 and TRBJ2-7; D remains ambiguous. V shed 0 bases and J shed 3 bases, with 6 bases lying between them. The CDR3 is 13 residues long. Germline V gene sequence: CDR1 LNHNV, CDR2 YYDKDF (reference sequence). This chain's CDR3 is CATSRERDYEQYF. The CDR3 DNA sequence: TGTGCCACCAGCAGAGAAAGAGACTACGAGCAGTACTTC.

The chain is built from TRBV4-1 and TRBJ1-2, with TRBD1 matching over 9 bases. The V gene's germline CDR1 is MGHRA and CDR2 YSYEKL. This CDR3 has 14 residues. Trimming took 2 bases from V and 8 from J; bases not matched to a gene: 6. The CDR3 DNA sequence: TGCGCCAGCAGCCAATTACAGGGGGCGGAAGGCTACACCTTC. Protein: CASSQLQGAEGYTF.

This chain connects TRBV29-1 to TRBJ2-7; 9 bases fit TRBD1. This CDR3 has 13 amino acids. The germline CDR1 and CDR2 sequences are SQVTM and ANQGSEA. V shed 7 bases, J shed 4 bases, and the junction held 8 bases outside the gene matches. The CDR3 reads CSATGGGEYEQYF. CDR3 DNA sequence: TGCAGCGCCACAGGGGGCGGTGAGTACGAGCAGTACTTC.

Comments on this clone: One junction end does not reproduce the germline sequence, and a read error may be involved. The CDR3 nucleotides are TGTGCCCGCAGTTTAGTCCGGGGCACAGATACGCAGTATTTT. This codes for CARSLVRGTDTQYF. V and J are TRBV27 and TRBJ2-3; D call uncertain. CDR1 and CDR2 (germline): MNHEY, SMNVEV (reference sequence). The CDR3 runs 14 residues.

The gene calls are TRBV9 and TRBJ1-2; the D is unclear. Per germline, CDR1 SGDLS and CDR2 YYNGEE. Deletions cut 3 bases from V and 8 bases from J, with 11 bases between. There are 12 residues in the CDR3. In nucleotides, the CDR3 is TGTGCCAGCAGCGCGTCCAGAGGGGGCTACACCTTC. It translates to CASSASRGGYTF.

Worth noting for this clone: The junction differs from germline at one of its ends, possibly a read error. This chain uses TRBV5-1 with TRBJ2-3, with D possibly TRBD2 on 5 matching bases. Germline assignment: CDR1 SGHRS and CDR2 YFSETQ. The CDR3 runs to 16 residues. For the CDR3, the DNA is TGCGCAGACCCCCGCCCGAGGGATAGAAGCATAGATACGCAGTATTTT. It yields the protein CADPRPRDRSIDTQYF.

The chain joins TRBV29-1 to TRBJ1-1; TRBD1 might be the D (6 bases). V was clipped by 7 bases and J by 1 base, with 10 bases between them. The CDR3 has 12 amino acids. Looked up from germline, CDR1 is SQVTM and CDR2 is ANQGSEA. CDR3 in amino acids: CSGRQENTEAFF. Written as DNA, the CDR3 is TGCAGCGGGCGACAGGAGAACACTGAAGCTTTCTTT.

This clone was detected a few times. This sequence joins TRBV4-2 and TRBJ1-2; unclear D gene. V was cut by 0 bases and J by 5 bases, with 13 bases left in between. This CDR3 contains 15 residues. Germline values: CDR1 LGHNA, CDR2 YNFKEQ. CDR3 in amino acids: CASSQDLSLGYGYTF. The CDR3 nucleotides read TGTGCCAGCAGCCAAGATCTCAGCCTCGGGTATGGCTACACCTTC.

The chain employs TRBV29-1 and TRBJ2-5, with TRBD1 as a possible D gene (7 bases). Trimming left V 0 bases short and J 5 bases short, with 16 bases between. This CDR3 is built from 15 residues. CDR1 is SQVTM, CDR2 ANQGSEA, per germline. CDR3 in DNA: TGCAGCGTTGAAGAGGAGGGACAGTCCCCCGAGACCCAGTACTTC. This translates into CSVEEEGQSPETQYF.

The rearrangement links TRBV4-1 to TRBJ2-7; D ambiguous. Germline V gene data show CDR1 as MGHRA and CDR2 as YSYEKL. With 1 base removed from V and 3 bases from J, the gap between germline ends came to 10 bases. The CDR3 sequence is 14 residues long. The CDR3 loop is CASSQGTAVYEQYF. CDR3 sequence (DNA): TGCGCCAGCAGCCAAGGAACGGCGGTCTACGAGCAGTACTTC.

The rearrangement links TRBV7-2 to TRBJ2-4; TRBD1 matches at 8 bases. This CDR3 has 13 residues. The junction had 7 bases not matched to a gene; V was cut back by 3 bases and J by 12 bases. Germline V gene sequence: CDR1 SGHTA, CDR2 FQGNSA. The CDR3 sequence is CASSFSRGLGQYF. In DNA, the CDR3 is TGTGCCAGCAGCTTTTCCAGGGGGCTGGGTCAGTACTTC.

The chain recombines TRBV28 with TRBJ2-7; 8 bases match TRBD2. This CDR3 spans 15 amino acids. The V and J ends lost 8 bases and 3 bases, in that order; junction bases with no gene match: 12. The germline CDR1 and CDR2 sequences are MDHEN and SYDVKM. CDR3 protein: CASVTSGLSHYEQYF. Here the CDR3 DNA reads TGTGCCAGCGTAACTAGCGGCCTATCCCACTACGAGCAGTACTTC. Combining the CDR3 with reference TRBV28 and TRBJ2-7 gives the whole variable domain DVKVTQSSRYLVKRTGEKVFLECVQDMDHENMFWYRQDPGLGLRLIYFSYDVKMKEKGDIPEGYSVSREKKERFSLILESASTNQTSMYLCASVTSGLSHYEQYFGPGTRLTVT.

V gene TRBV3-1 (or the pseudogene TRBV3-2) combines with J gene TRBJ2-3; 10 nucleotides match TRBD1. V shed 6 bases and J 3 bases; nucleotides not matched to a gene: 6. The CDR3 length is 15 residues. Looked up from germline, CDR1 is LGHDT and CDR2 is YNNKEL (reference sequence). The CDR3 DNA reads as TGTGCCAGCAGTTCGACAGGGGGCTGGACAGATACGCAGTATTTT. Translated, it gives CASSSTGGWTDTQYF.